The TCR beta chain described here comes from a study of blood T cell repertoires in COVID-19. About the research overall: The samples span acute and convalescent COVID-19 from the United States, Italy and Spain.

With V trimmed by 1 base and J by 6 bases, 9 bases remained unmatched. The CDR3 covers 15 residues. Per the germline V gene, CDR1 is SGHRS and CDR2 is YFSETQ. Authors' analysis steps: Counts of nucleated cells, estimated from reference gene primer amplification, were obtained. Clones were sequenced by immunoSEQ multiplex PCR, and TCRdb holds only the in-frame ones, with some missing. V and J calls plus clone size are reproduced from that table; the DNA served to infer D and trimming. Of around 100,000 clones listed, around four fifths were seen once; the top ten hold about 12%. In this sample, this clone turned up a few times.

The receptor was derived from a woman in her 70s with acute or convalescent COVID-19. The V and J genes are TRBV5-1 and TRBJ1-2, with TRBD1 identical over 7 bases. Sequencing used peripheral blood. The CDR3 region has the DNA TGCGCCAGCAGCTTGAGCTCAGGGGGGCCGGATGGCTACACCTTC. The encoded protein is CASSLSSGGPDGYTF. The full variable domain, with the rest looked up from reference TRBV5-1 and TRBJ1-2, is KAGVTQTPRYLIKTRGQQVTLSCSPISGHRSVSWYQQTPGQGLQFLFEYFSETQRNKGNFPGRFSGRQFSNSRSEMNVSTLELGDSALYLCASSLSSGGPDGYTFGSGTRLTVV.